This is a list of T cell receptor beta chains from one sample in a study of blood T cell repertoires in COVID-19. Sequenced by immunoSEQ multiplex PCR; TCRdb stores in-frame clones only, minus some. The sample contains 25,000 to 30,000 clones, around four fifths of which appear only once. Source material: peripheral blood. The receptors shown here come from a woman aged 70 to 79 with active or convalescent COVID-19. CDR3s leave out the opening cysteine and the closing phenylalanine or tryptophan. The order of the fields is CDR3 length, J gene, D gene, V gene, CDR3 protein. A D gene is named only where the DNA matches it firmly.

>13|TRBJ2-2|TRBD1|TRBV5-1
ASSLGQGGTGELF
>8|TRBJ1-2|-|TRBV29-1
SFRENGYT
>13|TRBJ1-1|-|TRBV25-1
ASRELQGGRIEAF
>13|TRBJ2-7|-|TRBV7-2
ASSPLGLSSYEQY
>12|TRBJ1-3|-|TRBV6-1
ASSEQLSGNTIY
>14|TRBJ1-5|-|TRBV5-1
ASSLGASLINQPQH
>17|TRBJ2-1|TRBD1|TRBV6-4
ARPTEPGQHSRNYNEQF
>12|TRBJ1-5|-|TRBV12-5
ASGLRTGNQPQH
>11|TRBJ2-1|TRBD2|TRBV7-8
ASSRGLAGRQF
>14|TRBJ2-5|TRBD1|TRBV5-4
ASSLVGTGGKETQY
>12|TRBJ1-6|TRBD1|TRBV19
ASQDRGPNSPLH
>12|TRBJ1-4|TRBD1|TRBV10-1
ASSAGQSGEKLF
>14|TRBJ2-3|TRBD2|TRBV11-2
ASSLGTSGRADTQY
>13|TRBJ2-5|TRBD1|TRBV5-1
ASRFSGGAKETQY
>11|TRBJ1-1|-|TRBV13
ASSLRSTGEAF
>13|TRBJ2-5|-|TRBV18
ASSPRPGARETQY
>14|TRBJ1-1|-|TRBV5-6
ASSLDVAGGGTEAF
>12|TRBJ1-3|-|TRBV27
ASSITGAGNTIY
>13|TRBJ1-6|TRBD1|TRBV30
AWSRRDRGNSPLH
>12|TRBJ1-6|TRBD1|TRBV5-1
ASSAGQGESPLH
>15|TRBJ1-2|TRBD1|TRBV28
ASSPGGTGALGRGYT
>11|TRBJ1-2|-|TRBV27
ASSSQGNYGYT
>11|TRBJ1-2|-|TRBV7-8
ASSLIREDGYT
>14|TRBJ2-3|TRBD2|TRBV5-4
ASSLVAGGPLDTQY
>12|TRBJ2-7|TRBD1|TRBV18
ASSPGTGVNEQY
>14|TRBJ2-5|TRBD2|TRBV5-6
ASSWGTTSGTETQY
>16|TRBJ2-1|TRBD2|TRBV3-1/TRBV3-2
ASSQDHTSGPPYNEQF
>14|TRBJ1-6|TRBD1|TRBV7-9
ASSNDRGRDNSPLH
>13|TRBJ2-7|TRBD1|TRBV9
ASSVEGQPNHEQY
>12|TRBJ1-2|-|TRBV6-5
ASRRGRGIYGYT
>14|TRBJ2-2|TRBD1|TRBV3-1/TRBV3-2
ASSQGDRGRTGELF
>13|TRBJ2-2|-|TRBV19
ASSIGQANTGELF
>13|TRBJ1-4|TRBD1|TRBV19
ASREPGTGHEKLF
>14|TRBJ2-1|TRBD2|TRBV7-3
ASSLSGLAGGNEQF
>9|TRBJ2-1|-|TRBV3-1/TRBV3-2
ATDFYNEQF
>13|TRBJ2-1|-|TRBV27
ASSFAGVSYNEQF
>13|TRBJ1-4|-|TRBV11-2
ASSLVTGGAEKLF
>12|TRBJ1-6|TRBD1|TRBV19
ASRGQVLNSPLH
>14|TRBJ2-3|TRBD2|TRBV5-4
ASSQGLGRSTDTQY
>12|TRBJ1-1|-|TRBV9
ASSVSDRGTEAF
>14|TRBJ2-1|TRBD2|TRBV4-3
ASSQELAGGRNEQF
>14|TRBJ1-6|TRBD1|TRBV27
ASSLSTGQGSSPLH
>15|TRBJ2-2|TRBD2|TRBV18
ASSQATSGGSTGELF
>11|TRBJ2-3|TRBD1|TRBV10-1
ASSERTGDTQY
>13|TRBJ2-2|-|TRBV6-4
ASSVEEGGTGELF
>13|TRBJ2-3|-|TRBV7-2
ASSLGGFRGDTQY
>12|TRBJ2-5|TRBD1|TRBV6-5
ASSLQGEEETQY
>14|TRBJ2-5|TRBD1|TRBV28
ASSFSPLTGEETQY
>12|TRBJ1-2|-|TRBV15
ATSRDRGAYGYT
>10|TRBJ1-2|-|TRBV28
ASSLAVYGYT
>14|TRBJ2-7|-|TRBV27
ASSLLSTQGEYEQY
>15|TRBJ1-5|-|TRBV6-2/TRBV6-3
ASSSKRAGNSNQPQH
>14|TRBJ2-3|TRBD2|TRBV5-6
ASSFFSGGTTDTQY